A selection of T cell receptor beta chains follows, all from one sample in a study of cytomegalovirus exposure and HLA in healthy donors. Produced via immunoSEQ multiplex PCR; TCRdb's table is partial and in-frame only. The table has 90,000 to 130,000 clones, roughly 90% seen once. Sequenced material: PBMCs. The receptors shown here come from a woman in her thirties in good health and CMV-seropositive. The CDR3 runs from the conserved cysteine through the conserved F or W. Fields, in order: D gene, V gene, J gene, CDR3 DNA, CDR3 protein. D genes are given only for firm matches.

d_call: TRBD2; v_call: TRBV5-5; j_call: TRBJ2-7; cdr3_nt: TGTGCCAGCAGCTCACCGGGACTAGTTTCCGAGCAGTACTTC; cdr3_aa: CASSSPGLVSEQYF
d_call: TRBD1; v_call: TRBV7-3; j_call: TRBJ2-5; cdr3_nt: TGTGCCAGCTCAAGGGGGCGCGGGGAGACCCAGTACTTC; cdr3_aa: CASSRGRGETQYF
d_call: NA; v_call: TRBV5-1; j_call: TRBJ2-2; cdr3_nt: TGCGCCAGCAGCTTGGGTCCTAGAACGAACACCGGGGAGCTGTTTTTT; cdr3_aa: CASSLGPRTNTGELFF
d_call: NA; v_call: TRBV20-1; j_call: TRBJ1-2; cdr3_nt: TGCAGTGCTAGACCCGGGTATGGCTACACCTTC; cdr3_aa: CSARPGYGYTF
d_call: NA; v_call: TRBV18; j_call: TRBJ2-7; cdr3_nt: TGTGCCAGCTCACCTGCGACAGGCTACGAGCAGTACTTC; cdr3_aa: CASSPATGYEQYF
d_call: TRBD2; v_call: TRBV6-5; j_call: TRBJ2-3; cdr3_nt: TGTGCCAGCACCCGGGGACTAGCGACAGATACGCAGTATTTT; cdr3_aa: CASTRGLATDTQYF
d_call: NA; v_call: TRBV2; j_call: TRBJ1-5; cdr3_nt: TGTGCCAGCAGGCGGAGGAGGGAGGGTAATCAGCCCCAGCATTTT; cdr3_aa: CASRRRREGNQPQHF
d_call: TRBD1; v_call: TRBV7-3; j_call: TRBJ2-1; cdr3_nt: TGTGCCAGCAGCTTAAGCCACAGGGGGCCGTTTGAGCAGTTCTTC; cdr3_aa: CASSLSHRGPFEQFF
d_call: NA; v_call: TRBV10-3; j_call: TRBJ1-1; cdr3_nt: TGTGCCATCAGTGCGACAGAGCGGGAGGCTGAAGCTTTCTTT; cdr3_aa: CAISATEREAEAFF
d_call: TRBD1; v_call: TRBV7-2; j_call: TRBJ1-5; cdr3_nt: TGTGCCAGCAGTGGGACAGCCGATCAGCCCCAGCATTTT; cdr3_aa: CASSGTADQPQHF
d_call: NA; v_call: TRBV5-1; j_call: TRBJ2-3; cdr3_nt: TGCGCCAGCAGCCCGACATGGACTGAGCGGTCGACAGATACGCAGTATTTT; cdr3_aa: CASSPTWTERSTDTQYF
d_call: NA; v_call: TRBV4-1; j_call: TRBJ1-6; cdr3_nt: TGCGCCAGCAGCCCGGGGGAGGGCCCAAAGAATTCACCCCTCCACTTT; cdr3_aa: CASSPGEGPKNSPLHF
d_call: TRBD2; v_call: TRBV29-1; j_call: TRBJ2-1; cdr3_nt: TGCAGCGTTGCCATACTAGCGGGGTCCTACAATGAGCAGTTCTTC; cdr3_aa: CSVAILAGSYNEQFF
d_call: NA; v_call: TRBV7-9; j_call: TRBJ1-4; cdr3_nt: TGTGCCAGCAGCTTAGCCCAGACAACTAATGAAAAACTGTTTTTT; cdr3_aa: CASSLAQTTNEKLFF
d_call: NA; v_call: TRBV7-6; j_call: TRBJ2-1; cdr3_nt: TGTGCCAGCAGCCCAGTCCCCGGGAACAATGAGCAGTTCTTC; cdr3_aa: CASSPVPGNNEQFF
d_call: NA; v_call: TRBV5-6; j_call: TRBJ1-2; cdr3_nt: TGTGCCAGCAGCTTGTCCAGGGGCTACACCTTC; cdr3_aa: CASSLSRGYTF